The rows below give T cell receptor beta chains drawn from one sample of a study of blood T cell repertoires in COVID-19. TCRdb's copy holds only in-frame clones and misses some; the assay was immunoSEQ multiplex PCR. The sample lists hundreds of thousands of clones; over 70% were seen once. The sequenced sample was peripheral blood. The origin of the receptors is an elderly man with acute or convalescent COVID-19. The conserved cysteine and the conserved F or W are not part of the CDR3 here. The order of the fields is V gene, D gene, CDR3 length, J gene, CDR3 protein. A D gene is named only where the DNA matches it firmly.

v_gene: TRBV2; d_gene: NA; len: 12; j_gene: TRBJ1-2; CDR3aa: ASSPGPGSYGYT
v_gene: TRBV5-1; d_gene: NA; len: 12; j_gene: TRBJ2-7; CDR3aa: ASSLTGRDREQY
v_gene: TRBV19; d_gene: NA; len: 14; j_gene: TRBJ1-2; CDR3aa: ASRRWDTGYGDGYT
v_gene: TRBV19; d_gene: NA; len: 12; j_gene: TRBJ2-5; CDR3aa: ASSRTAYQETQY
v_gene: TRBV18; d_gene: NA; len: 12; j_gene: TRBJ1-2; CDR3aa: ASSPDSASEGYT
v_gene: TRBV28; d_gene: TRBD1; len: 14; j_gene: TRBJ1-2; CDR3aa: ASSLGYIGTGNGYT
v_gene: TRBV18; d_gene: TRBD2; len: 12; j_gene: TRBJ2-7; CDR3aa: ASSIAGGGYEQY
v_gene: TRBV9; d_gene: TRBD1; len: 14; j_gene: TRBJ2-1; CDR3aa: ASSGRQGAYYNEQF
v_gene: TRBV7-8; d_gene: NA; len: 17; j_gene: TRBJ2-2; CDR3aa: ASSADESRLSFITGELF
v_gene: TRBV10-3; d_gene: TRBD2; len: 11; j_gene: TRBJ2-2; CDR3aa: AIRVAGGGELF
v_gene: TRBV6-1; d_gene: NA; len: 12; j_gene: TRBJ1-2; CDR3aa: ASSEVPRPYGYT
v_gene: TRBV28; d_gene: NA; len: 13; j_gene: TRBJ1-1; CDR3aa: ASSPGDGGITEAF
v_gene: TRBV19; d_gene: TRBD1; len: 14; j_gene: TRBJ1-2; CDR3aa: ASSSPGQLHNYGYT
v_gene: TRBV5-1; d_gene: TRBD1; len: 13; j_gene: TRBJ2-5; CDR3aa: ASSPLGQGRETQY
v_gene: TRBV24-1; d_gene: TRBD2; len: 15; j_gene: TRBJ2-1; CDR3aa: ATSDTWGLAGYNEQF
v_gene: TRBV28; d_gene: TRBD1; len: 13; j_gene: TRBJ1-1; CDR3aa: ASSTGTGVVTEAF
v_gene: TRBV12-3/TRBV12-4; d_gene: NA; len: 11; j_gene: TRBJ1-2; CDR3aa: ASSLRGSGGYT
v_gene: TRBV7-9; d_gene: TRBD1; len: 15; j_gene: TRBJ2-5; CDR3aa: ASSFKTNTGAQETQY
v_gene: TRBV5-4; d_gene: TRBD1; len: 13; j_gene: TRBJ1-2; CDR3aa: ASSLDPGGIYGYT
v_gene: TRBV28; d_gene: NA; len: 13; j_gene: TRBJ1-5; CDR3aa: ASSSHRVGNQPQH
v_gene: TRBV3-1/TRBV3-2; d_gene: NA; len: 12; j_gene: TRBJ1-2; CDR3aa: ASSPKQGSDGYT
v_gene: TRBV11-2; d_gene: TRBD1; len: 13; j_gene: TRBJ1-4; CDR3aa: ASGPRGIRDEKLF
v_gene: TRBV29-1; d_gene: TRBD2; len: 16; j_gene: TRBJ2-1; CDR3aa: SVLYYLHAAGGQNEQF
v_gene: TRBV7-6; d_gene: TRBD1; len: 15; j_gene: TRBJ2-1; CDR3aa: ASSTPPDRSTYNEQF
v_gene: TRBV27; d_gene: TRBD1; len: 13; j_gene: TRBJ2-5; CDR3aa: ASSFGTGGEETQY
v_gene: TRBV5-1; d_gene: NA; len: 16; j_gene: TRBJ1-2; CDR3aa: ASSFSGQGGQFRNGYT
v_gene: TRBV6-5; d_gene: NA; len: 12; j_gene: TRBJ1-6; CDR3aa: ASTGGRASGPLH
v_gene: TRBV5-1; d_gene: NA; len: 11; j_gene: TRBJ2-7; CDR3aa: ASSLLQGQEQY
v_gene: TRBV15; d_gene: TRBD1; len: 13; j_gene: TRBJ1-5; CDR3aa: ATHDGQGGYQPQH
v_gene: TRBV4-2; d_gene: NA; len: 12; j_gene: TRBJ2-7; CDR3aa: ASSQDRYSYEQY
v_gene: TRBV9; d_gene: NA; len: 13; j_gene: TRBJ1-3; CDR3aa: ASSVGRSAGNTIY
v_gene: TRBV5-4; d_gene: NA; len: 12; j_gene: TRBJ2-3; CDR3aa: ASSSKADTDTQY
v_gene: TRBV7-9; d_gene: NA; len: 13; j_gene: TRBJ2-1; CDR3aa: ASSLGATGGNEQF
v_gene: TRBV7-6; d_gene: TRBD1; len: 12; j_gene: TRBJ2-7; CDR3aa: ASSLSGQAYEQY
v_gene: TRBV14; d_gene: TRBD2; len: 15; j_gene: TRBJ2-2; CDR3aa: ASSQERLAGITGELF
v_gene: TRBV6-5; d_gene: NA; len: 13; j_gene: TRBJ1-6; CDR3aa: ASSYGGGRSSPLH
v_gene: TRBV5-1; d_gene: TRBD1; len: 14; j_gene: TRBJ1-5; CDR3aa: ASSLGTGEGNQPQH
v_gene: TRBV9; d_gene: TRBD2; len: 12; j_gene: TRBJ2-7; CDR3aa: ASSVAGGPYEQY
v_gene: TRBV30; d_gene: NA; len: 11; j_gene: TRBJ1-6; CDR3aa: AGSGEFNSPLH
v_gene: TRBV5-5; d_gene: NA; len: 12; j_gene: TRBJ2-1; CDR3aa: ASSIGTIDNEQF
v_gene: TRBV5-1; d_gene: NA; len: 12; j_gene: TRBJ2-3; CDR3aa: ASSLVRAADTQY
v_gene: TRBV5-8; d_gene: TRBD1; len: 11; j_gene: TRBJ1-4; CDR3aa: ASRSGGSEKLF
v_gene: TRBV9; d_gene: NA; len: 13; j_gene: TRBJ1-2; CDR3aa: ASSVGRVSGYGYT
v_gene: TRBV11-2; d_gene: NA; len: 14; j_gene: TRBJ1-3; CDR3aa: ASSSIQGKRENTIY
v_gene: TRBV7-6; d_gene: NA; len: 13; j_gene: TRBJ2-3; CDR3aa: ASSSQTGSTDTQY
v_gene: TRBV15; d_gene: NA; len: 12; j_gene: TRBJ1-5; CDR3aa: ATSSEGVGGTQH
v_gene: TRBV19; d_gene: NA; len: 13; j_gene: TRBJ1-5; CDR3aa: ASSKDRDTYQPQH
v_gene: TRBV20-1; d_gene: TRBD2; len: 14; j_gene: TRBJ2-3; CDR3aa: SASPPSGKNTDTQY
v_gene: TRBV28; d_gene: NA; len: 12; j_gene: TRBJ2-7; CDR3aa: ASSVGTLDYEQY